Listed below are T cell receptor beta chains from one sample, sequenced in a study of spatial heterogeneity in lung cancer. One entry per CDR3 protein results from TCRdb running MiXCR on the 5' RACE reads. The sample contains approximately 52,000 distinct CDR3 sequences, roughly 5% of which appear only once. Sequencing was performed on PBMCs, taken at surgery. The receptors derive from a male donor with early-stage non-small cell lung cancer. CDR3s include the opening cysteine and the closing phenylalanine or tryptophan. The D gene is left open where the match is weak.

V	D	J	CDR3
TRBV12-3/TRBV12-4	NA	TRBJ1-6	CASSPTGGHSPLHF
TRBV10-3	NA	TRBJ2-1	CAISTLGRFNEQFF
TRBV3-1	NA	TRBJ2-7	CASSMAGIESYEQYF
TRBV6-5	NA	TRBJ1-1	CASSVRWNTEAFF
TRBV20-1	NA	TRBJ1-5	CSASSGTRQPQHF
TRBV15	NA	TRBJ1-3	CATSREPTSGNTIYF
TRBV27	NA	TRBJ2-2	CASSSIPGVVTGELFF
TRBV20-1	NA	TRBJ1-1	CSVIQGTPFF
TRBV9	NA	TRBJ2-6	CASSGPGGSGANVLTF
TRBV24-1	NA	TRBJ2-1	CATSDRGPNEQFF
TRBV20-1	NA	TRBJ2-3	CSAERDRGADTQYF
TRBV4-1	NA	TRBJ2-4	CASSQAHSAKNIQYF
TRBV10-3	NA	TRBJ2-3	CAIAGAGGVGDTQYF
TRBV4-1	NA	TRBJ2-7	CASRNTAQGTYEQYF
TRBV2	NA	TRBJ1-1	CASSARVRTEAFF
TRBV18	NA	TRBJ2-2	CASSPVVGGSGELFF
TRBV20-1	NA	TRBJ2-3	CSAPPAEILTDTQYF
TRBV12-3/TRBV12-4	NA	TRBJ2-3	CASSQGTSTDTQYF
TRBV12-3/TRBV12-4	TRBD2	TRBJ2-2	CASSSPGLAPTGELFF
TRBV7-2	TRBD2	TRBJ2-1	CASSLGTSIDNEQFF
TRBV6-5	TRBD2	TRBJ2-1	CASSRSGRNYNEQFF
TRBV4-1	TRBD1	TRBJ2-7	CASSQGGTGPSYEQYF